This T cell receptor (beta chain) was recorded in a study of tumor and adjacent non-tumor tissue in lung cancer. General study results and limits: Normal lung showed higher cumulative top 100 clone frequency than tumor.

CDR3 length: 13 amino acids. Germline CDR1 is DFQATT and CDR2 is SNEGSKA (reference sequence). As to this clonotype: The antigen remains undetermined.

TCRbeta libraries were built with three rounds of nested PCR, modified from ARM-PCR. Using its own MiXCR run on the multiplex PCR reads, TCRdb lists one record per CDR3 protein. Counted here are roughly 120,000 distinct CDR3 sequences, roughly 80% occurring once; the ten biggest clones make up 30% to 45%. RNA was extracted from bulk tissue without any cell sorting. The chain recombines TRBV20-1 with TRBJ1-1; D uncertain. This sequence was found in a woman in her sixties or seventies with non-small cell lung cancer. The sequencing sample was made of lung tumor tissue. In nucleotides, the CDR3 is TGCAAAGCTAAGCCCTCGGTGAACACTGAAGCTTTCTTT. Protein sequence: CKAKPSVNTEAFF.